One sample yielded the 5 T cell receptor beta chains listed below, sequenced in a study of blood T cell repertoires in COVID-19. The repertoire was sequenced with immunoSEQ multiplex PCR; TCRdb's copy has only in-frame clones and lacks some. The table records around 250,000 clones, approximately 87% of them present only once. The sequenced material came from peripheral blood. All receptors come from a man aged 55 to 70 with acute or convalescent COVID-19.

This chain joins TRBV6-6 and TRBJ2-7; the match to TRBD2 covers 7 bases. CDR3 size: 15 residues. CDR1 and CDR2 (germline): MNHNY, SVGAGI (reference sequence). The junction had 10 bases not matched to a gene; V was cut back by 1 base and J by 7 bases. The CDR3 spells CASSYFEGGPEEQYF. In nucleotides, the CDR3 is TGTGCCAGCAGTTACTTCGAGGGAGGGCCGGAGGAGCAGTACTTC.

The table lists this clone with a count of one. The chain carries TRBV6-6 and TRBJ2-1; 8 nucleotides line up with TRBD1. The length of the CDR3 is 16 residues. Trimming removed 0 bases from V and 4 bases from J; junction bases left unmatched: 5. Germline V gene data show CDR1 as MNHNY and CDR2 as SVGAGI (reference sequence). CDR3 DNA: TGTGCCAGCAGTTACTCGAACAGGGGGGATTACAATGAGCAGTTCTTC. Its protein is CASSYSNRGDYNEQFF.

Comments on this clone: The sample holds other DNA sequences that translate to the same CDR3. DNA of the CDR3: TGCAGCGTAAGAGATAGCAATCAGCCCCAGCATTTT. Protein: CSVRDSNQPQHF. The chain carries TRBV29-1 and TRBJ1-5; D uncertain. Trimming removed 6 bases at V and 0 bases at J, with 6 bases between. Germline values: CDR1 SQVTM, CDR2 ANQGSEA. The CDR3 extends over 12 amino acids.

The chain combines TRBV19 with TRBJ2-2; D may be TRBD1 (6 bases). Trimming stripped 3 bases from V and 4 bases from J, with 18 bases between. CDR3 length: 17 amino acids. Per the germline V gene, CDR1 is LNHDA and CDR2 is SQIVND (reference sequence). Here the CDR3 reads CASSILGSGVGTGELFF. DNA of the CDR3: TGTGCCAGTAGTATCCTGGGGTCAGGGGTGGGCACCGGGGAGCTGTTTTTT.

V gene TRBV5-1 combines with J gene TRBJ2-1; the match to TRBD2 covers 8 bases. The junction had 8 bases not matched to a gene; V was cut back by 2 bases and J by 4 bases. Germline lookup yields CDR1 SGHRS and CDR2 YFSETQ. The CDR3 loop spans 16 amino acids. As DNA, the CDR3 is TGCGCCAGCAGCTTAGATAGGCTAGCGGGTTACAATGAGCAGTTCTTC. Its translation: CASSLDRLAGYNEQFF.